The next 10 T cell receptor beta chains were all read from a single sample in a study of T cell repertoires in aging, cancer and after chemotherapy. TRB rearrangements spanning V, D and J were amplified using mixed TRB-A/B primers. MiXCR was run by TCRdb on the multiplex PCR reads, yielding one entry per CDR3 protein. The table shows more than 6,500 distinct CDR3 sequences, with approximately 35% occurring only once. The template was genomic DNA from peripheral blood, not RNA. The sample consisted of blood. The receptors originated from a human donor in good health.

This clonotype counts as large. The V call is TRBV29-1, the J call TRBJ2-2; the match to TRBD2 covers 7 bases. The trim removed 2 bases at V and 4 bases at J, leaving 7 bases unmatched. The CDR3 covers 15 residues. Germline-derived CDR1 and CDR2 are SQVTM and ANQGSEA. DNA of the CDR3: TGCAGCGTTGAACCCGGTCCGGGGGGCACCGGGGAGCTGTTTTTT. As protein: CSVEPGPGGTGELFF.

This clonotype qualifies as medium-sized. The chain recombines TRBV5-4 with TRBJ2-5; 9 bases agree with TRBD2. The J segment lost 5 bases and the V segment lost 6 bases, leaving 11 bases of the junction unmatched. Germline V gene lookup returns CDR1 SGHNT and CDR2 YYREEE (reference sequence). This CDR3 spans 15 amino acids. CDR3 sequence reads: CASTGGSGGRETQYF. The DNA for the CDR3 is TGTGCCAGCACCGGGGGTAGCGGGGGCCGGGAGACCCAGTACTTC.

The chain recombines TRBV6-5 with TRBJ2-7; the D gene is possibly TRBD2 (5 bases). Germline V gene data show CDR1 as MNHEY and CDR2 as SVGAGI. V was pared by 4 bases and J by 4 bases, with 17 bases between. The CDR3 spans 15 residues. CDR3 DNA sequence: TGTGCCAGCAGTTCCACCCGGATTCCGGGGTACGAGCAGTACTTC. It yields the protein CASSSTRIPGYEQYF.

This clonotype was counted a few times. The chain uses TRBV7-9 and TRBJ2-1; possible D gene TRBD2, 6 bases. CDR1 SEHNR and CDR2 FQNEAQ come from the germline V gene (reference sequence). The CDR3 runs 11 residues. The V end was cut by 5 bases, the J end by 10 bases, with 9 bases between. CDR3 loop: CASSLRGEQFF. The CDR3 DNA is TGTGCCAGCAGCCTCCGGGGGGAGCAGTTCTTC.

This clonotype is medium-sized. CDR3 protein: CSVVTVSGNTIYF. The CDR3 DNA reads TGCAGCGTTGTGACGGTCTCTGGAAACACCATATATTTT. V gene TRBV29-1 combines with J gene TRBJ1-3, with unresolved D. CDR3 length: 13 amino acids. The V end was cut by 4 bases, the J end by 0 bases, with 7 bases between. Germline V gene data show CDR1 as SQVTM and CDR2 as ANQGSEA.

This clonotype has only a few counts. The CDR3 reads CASNPPGTFTANTEAFF. In DNA form, the CDR3 reads TGTGCCAGCAATCCCCCCGGGACATTTACAGCGAACACTGAAGCTTTCTTT. This chain uses TRBV6-2 or TRBV6-3 with TRBJ1-1, with a possible D match to TRBD1 (6 bases). Trimming left V 7 bases short and J 1 base short, with 22 bases between. The CDR3 sequence is 17 residues long. The V gene's germline CDR1 is MNHEY and CDR2 SVGEGT.

This clonotype is termed medium-sized (0.01 to 0.1%). The chain employs TRBV19 and TRBJ2-5; D is possibly TRBD1 (6 bases). The CDR3 totals 15 residues. CDR1 is LNHDA, CDR2 SQIVND, per germline (reference sequence). The V end lost 4 bases, the J end lost 4 bases, and 16 bases lay between the germline ends. This CDR3 reads CASSKTGLGRETQYF. CDR3 sequence (DNA): TGTGCCAGTAGTAAAACAGGGTTGGGGAGAGAGACCCAGTACTTC.

This clonotype was detected a few times. V and J are TRBV13 and TRBJ2-3; 11 nucleotides agree with TRBD2. The germline V gene has CDR1 PRHDT and CDR2 FYEKMQ (reference sequence). This CDR3 is 17 amino acids long. Trimming took 5 bases from V and 1 from J; bases not matched to a gene: 8. This chain's CDR3 is CASSERLAGRGTDTQYF. The CDR3 DNA sequence: TGTGCCAGCAGCGAACGACTAGCGGGGAGGGGCACAGATACGCAGTATTTT.

The chain recombines TRBV19 with TRBJ1-1; D may be TRBD1 (6 bases). V lost 6 bases and J lost 0, with 14 bases in between. Germline-derived CDR1 and CDR2 are LNHDA and SQIVND (reference sequence). This CDR3 region has 15 residues. The DNA for the CDR3 is TGTGCCAGTAGACCACACAGGGCCTTGAACACTGAAGCTTTCTTT. Translating gives CASRPHRALNTEAFF. Combining the CDR3 with reference TRBV19 and TRBJ1-1 gives the whole variable domain DGGITQSPKYLFRKEGQNVTLSCEQNLNHDAMYWYRQDPGQGLRLIYYSQIVNDFQKGDIAEGYSVSREKKESFPLTVTSAQKNPTAFYLCASRPHRALNTEAFFGQGTRLTVV.

The chain joins TRBV12-3 or TRBV12-4 to TRBJ1-5; D remains ambiguous. The V end lost 5 bases, the J end lost 6 bases, and 11 bases lay between the germline ends. The CDR3 is 13 residues long. The CDR3: CASSTLRVQPQHF. CDR3 in DNA: TGTGCCAGCAGTACGTTACGAGTTCAGCCCCAGCATTTT.